Following are 26 T cell receptor beta chains from one sample sequenced in a study of T cell repertoires in cytomegalovirus infection. TCRdb passed the reads through MiXCR, listing each CDR3 protein once. The sample carries about 740,000 distinct CDR3 sequences, 35% to 45% recorded once. Material: PBMCs. Receptors originate from a human donor in good health (CMV status not recorded). Some clones in this sample may be carry-over from other donors' samples.

The chain has TRBV7-9 and TRBJ2-3; weak D call: TRBD1 (6 bases). V was clipped by 0 bases and J by 1 base, with 14 bases between them. The germline CDR1 and CDR2 sequences are SEHNR and FQNEAQ (reference sequence). The CDR3 is 17 amino acids. CDR3 in amino acids: CASSLATVRQGTDTQYF. In nucleotides, the CDR3 is TGTGCCAGCAGCTTAGCAACTGTGCGACAGGGCACAGATACGCAGTATTTT.

This clonotype was recorded at least ten times. V usage is TRBV7-2 and J usage is TRBJ1-2; 9 bases fit TRBD1. V trimming: 5 bases; J trimming: 4 bases; junction bases outside the gene matches: 11. There are 16 residues in the CDR3. CDR1 SGHTA and CDR2 FQGNSA come from the germline V gene. The CDR3 nucleotides read TGTGCCAGCAGCGCGGGACGACAGGGGGGATCCTATGGCTACACCTTC. This translates into CASSAGRQGGSYGYTF.

Only one count was recorded for this clonotype. Because it lacks the conserved phenylalanine or tryptophan at the end, this CDR3 is likely a read error. The V and J genes are TRBV7-9 and TRBJ1-1; TRBD1 matches 8 bases. The CDR3 is made up of 13 amino acids. V shed 5 bases, J shed 6 bases, and the junction held 5 bases outside the gene matches. CDR1 is SEHNR, CDR2 FQNEAQ, per germline (reference sequence). The CDR3 is CASSPQGAAEAFC. The DNA for the CDR3 is TGTGCCAGCAGCCCTCAGGGGGCGGCTGAAGCTTTCTGT.

This clonotype was detected many times. This rearrangement joins TRBV7-2 to TRBJ2-1; D unclear. Germline V CDR1 and CDR2: SGHTA, FQGNSA. Trimming stripped 2 bases from V and 5 bases from J, with 10 bases between. The CDR3 is made up of 14 amino acids. CDR3 loop: CASSLILRDNEQFF. As DNA, the CDR3 is TGTGCCAGCAGCTTAATTCTTAGGGACAATGAGCAGTTCTTC.

V gene TRBV28 combines with J gene TRBJ1-1, with a tentative D call TRBD1 (5 bases). Trimming pared 2 bases from V and 4 bases from J, leaving 11 bases between. The CDR3 sequence is 14 residues long. Germline V gene sequence: CDR1 MDHEN, CDR2 SYDVKM. CDR3 protein: CASSLGGSSTEAFF. The DNA of the CDR3 is TGTGCCAGCAGTTTAGGGGGGAGTAGCACTGAAGCTTTCTTT. The entire variable domain, with the rest obtained from reference TRBV28 and TRBJ1-1, is as follows: DVKVTQSSRYLVKRTGEKVFLECVQDMDHENMFWYRQDPGLGLRLIYFSYDVKMKEKGDIPEGYSVSREKKERFSLILESASTNQTSMYLCASSLGGSSTEAFFGQGTRLTVV.

This clonotype was found a few times. The CDR3 reads CATSPRLAGMQYF. The CDR3 DNA is TGTGCCACCAGCCCGCGACTAGCGGGAATGCAGTATTTT. The chain carries TRBV15 and TRBJ2-3; 11 nucleotides line up with TRBD2. This CDR3 region has 13 residues. The V segment lost 5 bases and the J segment 11 bases; nucleotides outside the gene matches: 6. Germline V gives CDR1 LNHNV, CDR2 YYDKDF (reference sequence).

The CDR3 protein is CASSWGQKGETQYF. In nucleotides, the CDR3 is TGTGCCAGCAGCTGGGGACAGAAAGGAGAGACCCAGTACTTC. The V call is TRBV7-9, the J call TRBJ2-5; 7 bases fit TRBD1. The CDR3 is 14 residues long. V lost 4 bases and J lost 4; bases outside the gene matches: 6. CDR1 SEHNR and CDR2 FQNEAQ come from the germline V gene (reference sequence).

The sample holds a few counts of this clonotype. The V and J genes are TRBV10-3 and TRBJ1-1; TRBD1 matches at 7 bases. V shed 6 bases, J shed 5 bases, and the junction held 9 bases outside the gene matches. The CDR3 totals 14 residues. CDR1 is ENHRY, CDR2 SYGVKD, per germline. In DNA form, the CDR3 reads TGTGCCATCAGAATTTCGACAGGGTTTACTGAAGCTTTCTTT. This translates into CAIRISTGFTEAFF.

The CDR3 DNA reads TGCGCCAGCAGCTTACTAGCGGGGTTTCGGACCGGGGAGCTGTTTTTT. Translating gives CASSLLAGFRTGELFF. The chain employs TRBV5-1 and TRBJ2-2; 10 positions match TRBD2. The CDR3 spans 16 residues. V shed 2 bases and J 5 bases; nucleotides not matched to a gene: 6. Germline V gives CDR1 SGHRS, CDR2 YFSETQ.

In its sample, this clonotype was seen a few times. The V and J genes are TRBV29-1 and TRBJ1-3; 8 bases match TRBD1. J lost 7 bases, V lost 4 bases, and 6 bases had no gene match. CDR1 and CDR2 from the germline V gene are SQVTM and ANQGSEA. The CDR3 covers 13 residues. DNA of the CDR3: TGCAGCGTTGTGGGACAGGTAGAGAACACCATATATTTT. Encoded protein: CSVVGQVENTIYF.

The chain joins TRBV12-5 to TRBJ2-1; 8 bases line up with TRBD1. This CDR3 is 14 amino acids long. V lost 3 bases and J lost 6; bases outside the gene matches: 4. Germline CDR1 is LGHNT and CDR2 is FRNRAP. CDR3: CASGLGDRSNEQFF. Here the CDR3 DNA reads TGTGCTAGTGGTTTAGGGGACAGGAGCAATGAGCAGTTCTTC. Drawing the rest from reference TRBV12-5 and TRBJ2-1, the complete variable domain is DARVTQTPRHKVTEMGQEVTMRCQPILGHNTVFWYRQTMMQGLELLAYFRNRAPLDDSGMPKDRFSAEMPDATLATLKIQPSEPRDSAVYFCASGLGDRSNEQFFGPGTRLTVL.

This clonotype occurred a few times. V gene TRBV24-1 combines with J gene TRBJ1-1; D not resolved. The CDR3 runs to 13 residues. Trimming took off 7 bases at V and 3 bases at J, with 11 bases between the two ends. CDR1 and CDR2 (germline): KGHDR, SFDVKD. CDR3 residues: CATREGWYTEAFF. Here the CDR3 DNA reads TGTGCCACCAGGGAGGGTTGGTACACTGAAGCTTTCTTT.

The table lists this clonotype with a few counts. The CDR3 loop is CATSLEGRRGGYTF. In DNA, the CDR3 is TGTGCCACGTCCCTGGAGGGGCGCCGGGGAGGCTACACCTTC. The chain joins TRBV12-3 or TRBV12-4 to TRBJ1-2; possible D gene TRBD1, 5 bases. The germline V and J ends were trimmed by 10 bases and 8 bases, with 23 bases remaining between them. This CDR3 has 14 amino acids.

This clonotype came up a few times. The gene calls are TRBV27 and TRBJ2-2; D is uncertain. CDR1 and CDR2 (germline): MNHEY, SMNVEV (reference sequence). The CDR3 extends over 16 amino acids. The V and J ends lost 3 bases and 2 bases respectively, with 13 bases between them. CDR3 bases: TGTGCCAGCAGTTTCCTAGGCTCTTTAAACACCGGGGAGCTGTTTTTT. Amino acid sequence: CASSFLGSLNTGELFF.

The chain employs TRBV7-2 and TRBJ2-3; 7 bases match TRBD2. Germline V gene sequence: CDR1 SGHTA, CDR2 FQGNSA. The CDR3 has 13 residues. Unmatched junction bases numbered 17, after V lost 8 bases and J lost 15 bases. The CDR3 region has the DNA TGTGCCAGCGCGACCGGGGGGTCGGAGACGCTTTATTTT. Translated: CASATGGSETLYF.

The J gene is TRBJ1-5, the V gene TRBV7-4, with TRBD1 matching over 8 bases. Germline trimming cut 2 bases from V and 4 bases from J; bases unmatched to any gene: 7. This CDR3 comprises 16 residues. Germline CDR1 reads SGHVT; CDR2 reads SQSDAQ. As DNA, the CDR3 is TGTGCCAGCAGCTTATCGGGACAGGATCCTAATCAGCCCCAGCATTTT. The encoded protein is CASSLSGQDPNQPQHF.

In its sample, this clonotype was seen a few times. The rearrangement joins TRBV7-9 to TRBJ1-4; D is ambiguous. The length of the CDR3 is 18 residues. Trimming took off 2 bases at V and 0 bases at J, with 16 bases between the two ends. Per the germline V gene, CDR1 is SEHNR and CDR2 is FQNEAQ (reference sequence). CDR3 in DNA: TGTGCCAGCAGCTTAAACGGACTCCTGCGGGCAACTAATGAAAAACTGTTTTTT. It translates to CASSLNGLLRATNEKLFF.

The chain uses TRBV12-3 or TRBV12-4 and TRBJ1-1; a possible D gene is TRBD1 (6 bases). The CDR3 runs 15 residues. V was pared by 3 bases and J by 5 bases, with 16 bases between. This chain's CDR3 is CASSLATGRRTEAFF. CDR3 nucleotide sequence: TGTGCCAGCAGTTTGGCGACAGGAAGGAGGACTGAAGCTTTCTTT.

The chain links TRBV4-2 to TRBJ2-7; 8 bases align to TRBD2. This CDR3 contains 15 residues. Looked up from germline, CDR1 is LGHNA and CDR2 is YNFKEQ. J gave up 2 bases and V 1 base, and 4 bases lay outside the gene matches. CDR3 nucleotide sequence: TGTGCCAGCAGCCAAGGAGCGGGAGTGACCTACGAGCAGTACTTC. Amino acids: CASSQGAGVTYEQYF.

This clonotype has only a few counts. The J gene is TRBJ1-4, the V gene TRBV6-5; 10 bases are a match to TRBD1. Trimming took 5 bases from V and 7 from J; bases not matched to a gene: 10. Germline values: CDR1 MNHEY, CDR2 SVGAGI. The CDR3 is 16 residues long. This chain's CDR3 is CASSRRTGTGVEKLFF. The CDR3 nucleotides are TGTGCCAGCAGTCGCCGAACGGGGACAGGGGTTGAAAAACTGTTTTTT.

The chain recombines TRBV7-2 with TRBJ1-4; D call uncertain. The CDR3 is made up of 15 amino acids. Trimming left V 2 bases short and J 4 bases short, with 11 bases between. CDR1 SGHTA and CDR2 FQGNSA come from the germline V gene. The CDR3 bases are TGTGCCAGCAGCTTACCCTCCCTCGGTAATGAAAAACTGTTTTTT. The encoded protein is CASSLPSLGNEKLFF.

The chain is built from TRBV20-1 and TRBJ1-1; TRBD1 might be the D (5 bases). Germline lookup yields CDR1 DFQATT and CDR2 SNEGSKA (reference sequence). The ends were cut back, 8 bases at V and 6 bases at J, with 16 bases in the middle. The CDR3 loop spans 12 amino acids. The CDR3 protein is CSFAGRDSEAFF. The CDR3 DNA sequence: TGCAGTTTCGCAGGGAGAGATTCTGAAGCTTTCTTT.

The chain joins TRBV6-6 to TRBJ1-5; unclear D gene. Germline CDR1 reads MNHNY; CDR2 reads SVGAGI (reference sequence). The V and J ends lost 10 bases and 5 bases respectively, with 15 bases between them. CDR3 length equals 13 residues. CDR3 sequence reads: CAIQDSNYQPQHF. Written as DNA, the CDR3 is TGTGCCATCCAAGATAGTAACTATCAGCCCCAGCATTTT.

V gene TRBV5-1 combines with J gene TRBJ2-2; TRBD1 aligns across 8 bases. V shed 4 bases and J 1 base; nucleotides not matched to a gene: 6. There are 16 residues in the CDR3. The V gene's germline CDR1 is SGHRS and CDR2 YFSETQ. The CDR3 spells CASSISGTGNTGELFF. The CDR3 DNA follows: TGCGCCAGCAGCATTTCCGGGACAGGGAACACCGGGGAGCTGTTTTTT.

The chain has TRBV19 and TRBJ1-1, with D uncertain. Trimming removed 5 bases from V and 6 bases from J, with 16 bases in between. Germline V CDR1 and CDR2: LNHDA, SQIVND (reference sequence). The CDR3 contains 14 residues. The CDR3 spells CASSLTRGNAEAFF. In nucleotides, the CDR3 is TGTGCCAGTAGTCTCACGCGGGGTAACGCTGAAGCTTTCTTT.

V is TRBV28 and J is TRBJ2-1; maybe TRBD2 (5 bases). The germline V gene encodes CDR1 MDHEN and CDR2 SYDVKM. V lost 2 bases and J lost 1, with 15 bases in between. There are 17 residues in the CDR3. The CDR3 nucleotides are TGTGCCAGCAGTTTAGAGGACTCCGAGATGTCCTACAATGAGCAGTTCTTC. It specifies CASSLEDSEMSYNEQFF. The full variable domain, completed using reference TRBV28 and TRBJ2-1, is DVKVTQSSRYLVKRTGEKVFLECVQDMDHENMFWYRQDPGLGLRLIYFSYDVKMKEKGDIPEGYSVSREKKERFSLILESASTNQTSMYLCASSLEDSEMSYNEQFFGPGTRLTVL.